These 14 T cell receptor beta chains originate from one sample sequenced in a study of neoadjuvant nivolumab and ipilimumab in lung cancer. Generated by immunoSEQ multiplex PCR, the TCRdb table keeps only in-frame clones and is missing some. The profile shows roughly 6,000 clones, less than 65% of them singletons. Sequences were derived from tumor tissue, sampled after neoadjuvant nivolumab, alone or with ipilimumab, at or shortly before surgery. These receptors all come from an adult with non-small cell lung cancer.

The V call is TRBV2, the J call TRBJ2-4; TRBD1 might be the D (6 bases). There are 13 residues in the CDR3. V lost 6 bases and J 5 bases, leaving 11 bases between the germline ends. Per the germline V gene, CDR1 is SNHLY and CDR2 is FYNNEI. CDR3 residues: CASRSTGENIQYF. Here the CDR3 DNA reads TGTGCCAGCAGATCGACAGGAGAAAACATTCAGTACTTC.

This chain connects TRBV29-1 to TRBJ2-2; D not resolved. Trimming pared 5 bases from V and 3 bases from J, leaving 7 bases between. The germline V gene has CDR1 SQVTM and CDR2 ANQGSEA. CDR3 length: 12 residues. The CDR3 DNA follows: TGCAGCGTTCGTAGGTACACCGGGGAGCTGTTTTTT. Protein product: CSVRRYTGELFF.

The CDR3 loop is CASSLVTGYSGSNEQFF. DNA for the CDR3: TGTGCCAGCAGCTTAGTTACGGGATACAGTGGGAGCAATGAGCAGTTCTTC. The chain has TRBV5-6 and TRBJ2-1, with D perhaps TRBD2 (5 bases). The V gene lost 2 bases and the J gene lost 6 bases, with 21 bases spanning the gap. This CDR3 contains 17 residues. The germline V gene encodes CDR1 SGHDT and CDR2 YYEEEE.

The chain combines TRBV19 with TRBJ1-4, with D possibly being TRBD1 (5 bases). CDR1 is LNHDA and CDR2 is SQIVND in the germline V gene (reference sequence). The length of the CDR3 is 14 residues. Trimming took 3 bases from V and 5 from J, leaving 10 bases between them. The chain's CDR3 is CASSIGAQNEKLFF. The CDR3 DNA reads TGTGCCAGTAGTATTGGGGCCCAAAATGAAAAACTGTTTTTT.

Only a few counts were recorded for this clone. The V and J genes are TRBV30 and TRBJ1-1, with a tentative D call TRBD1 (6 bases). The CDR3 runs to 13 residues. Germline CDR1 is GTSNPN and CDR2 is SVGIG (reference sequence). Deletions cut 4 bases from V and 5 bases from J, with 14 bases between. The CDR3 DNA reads TGTGCCTGGACACAGGGAGGGGCAACTGAAGCTTTCTTT. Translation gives CAWTQGGATEAFF.

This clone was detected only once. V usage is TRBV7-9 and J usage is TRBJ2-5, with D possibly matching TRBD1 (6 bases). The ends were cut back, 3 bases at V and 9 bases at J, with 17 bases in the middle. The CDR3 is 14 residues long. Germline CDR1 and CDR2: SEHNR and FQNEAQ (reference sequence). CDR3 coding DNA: TGTGCCAGCAGCTTCGGACAGTCCAAGTGGGCCCAGTACTTC. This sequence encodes CASSFGQSKWAQYF.

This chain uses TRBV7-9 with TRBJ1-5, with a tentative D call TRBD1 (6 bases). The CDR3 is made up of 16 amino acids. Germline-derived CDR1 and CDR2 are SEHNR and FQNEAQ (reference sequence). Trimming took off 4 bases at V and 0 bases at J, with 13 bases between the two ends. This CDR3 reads CASSSRDTDSNQPQHF. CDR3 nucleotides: TGTGCCAGCAGCTCCCGGGACACCGATAGCAATCAGCCCCAGCATTTT.

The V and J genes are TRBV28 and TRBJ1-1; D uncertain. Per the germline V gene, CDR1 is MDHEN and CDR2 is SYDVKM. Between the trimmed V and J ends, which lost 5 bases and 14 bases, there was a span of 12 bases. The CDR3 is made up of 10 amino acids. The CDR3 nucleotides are TGTGCCAGCAGTCCCCGGACTCCATTCTTT. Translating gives CASSPRTPFF.

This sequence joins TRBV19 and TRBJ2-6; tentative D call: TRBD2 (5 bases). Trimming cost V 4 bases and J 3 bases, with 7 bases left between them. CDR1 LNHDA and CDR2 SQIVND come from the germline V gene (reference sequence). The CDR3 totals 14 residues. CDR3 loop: CASSRGYGANVLTF. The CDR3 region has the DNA TGTGCCAGTAGTAGAGGGTATGGGGCCAACGTCCTGACTTTC.

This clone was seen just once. The CDR3 DNA sequence: TGTGCCAGCAGCAGGGACAGGGGAAAGATCTATGGCTACACCTTC. Its protein is CASSRDRGKIYGYTF. The chain has TRBV7-2 and TRBJ1-2; 10 bases align to TRBD1. Trimming removed 5 bases from V and 4 bases from J; junction bases left unmatched: 7. Germline CDR1 and CDR2: SGHTA and FQGNSA. This CDR3 is built from 15 residues.

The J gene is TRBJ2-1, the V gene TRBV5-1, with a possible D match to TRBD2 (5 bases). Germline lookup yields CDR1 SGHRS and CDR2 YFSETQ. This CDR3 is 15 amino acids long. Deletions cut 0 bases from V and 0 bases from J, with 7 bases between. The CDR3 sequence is CASSLAGVSYNEQFF. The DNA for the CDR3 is TGCGCCAGCAGCTTGGCCGGGGTCTCCTACAATGAGCAGTTCTTC.

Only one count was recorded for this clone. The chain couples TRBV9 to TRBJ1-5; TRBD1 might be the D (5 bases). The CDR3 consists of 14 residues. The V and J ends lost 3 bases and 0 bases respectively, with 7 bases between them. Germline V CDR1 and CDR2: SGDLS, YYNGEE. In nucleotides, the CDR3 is TGTGCCAGCAGCGACGGACATAGCAATCAGCCCCAGCATTTT. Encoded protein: CASSDGHSNQPQHF.

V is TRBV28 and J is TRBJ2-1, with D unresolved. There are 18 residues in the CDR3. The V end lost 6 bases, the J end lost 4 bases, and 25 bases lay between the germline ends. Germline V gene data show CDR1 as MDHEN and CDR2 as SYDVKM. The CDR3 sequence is CASSSWISVMPDYNEQFF. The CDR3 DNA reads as TGTGCCAGCAGCTCCTGGATTTCCGTGATGCCCGATTACAATGAGCAGTTCTTC.

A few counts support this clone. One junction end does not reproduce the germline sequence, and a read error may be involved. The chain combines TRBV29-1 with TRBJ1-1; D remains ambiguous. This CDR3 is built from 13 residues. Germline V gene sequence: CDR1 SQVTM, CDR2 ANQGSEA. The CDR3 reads CSVLSLENAEAFF. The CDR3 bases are TGCAGCGTCTTGAGTCTGGAGAACGCTGAAGCTTTCTTT.